This T cell receptor (beta chain) was identified in a study of T cell responses to AZD1222 COVID-19 vaccine. Sequenced by immunoSEQ multiplex PCR; TCRdb stores in-frame clones only, minus some. The repertoire holds roughly 140,000 clones, with 70% to 90% as singletons. Study results and caveats: Baseline seropositivity characterized only a handful of AZD1222 recipients. Donors were chiefly white British, with a greater number of females, and clonal diversity was perhaps underestimated.

To note about this clone: Its antigen is undetermined.

The receptor was derived from an adult in good health. Sequences were derived from peripheral blood, sampled on day 0 of MenACWY control vaccination.

In DNA, the CDR3 is TGTGCCAGCAGCTTAATGTCGGGTAGCGATGAGCAGTTCTTC. Translated: CASSLMSGSDEQFF. This rearrangement joins TRBV7-2 to TRBJ2-1; D possibly corresponds to TRBD2 (5 bases). CDR1 SGHTA and CDR2 FQGNSA come from the germline V gene. Trimming left V 2 bases short and J 8 bases short, with 13 bases between. The CDR3 consists of 14 residues.